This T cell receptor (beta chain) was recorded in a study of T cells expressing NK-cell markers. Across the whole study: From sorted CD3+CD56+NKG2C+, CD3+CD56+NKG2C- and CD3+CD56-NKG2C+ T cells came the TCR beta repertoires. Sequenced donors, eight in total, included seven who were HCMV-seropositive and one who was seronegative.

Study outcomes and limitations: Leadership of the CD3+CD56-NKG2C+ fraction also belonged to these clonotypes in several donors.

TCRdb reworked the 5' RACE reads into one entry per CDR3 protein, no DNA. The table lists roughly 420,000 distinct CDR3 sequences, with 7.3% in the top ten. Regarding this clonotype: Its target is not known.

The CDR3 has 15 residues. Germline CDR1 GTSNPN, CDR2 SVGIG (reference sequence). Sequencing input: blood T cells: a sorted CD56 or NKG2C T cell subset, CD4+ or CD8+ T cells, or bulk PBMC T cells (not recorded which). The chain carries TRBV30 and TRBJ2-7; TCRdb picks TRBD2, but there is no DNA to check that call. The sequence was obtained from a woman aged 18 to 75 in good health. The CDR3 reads CAWSVSSGRAGEQYF.